These 23 T cell receptor beta chains share one sample of origin, sequenced in a study of CD8 T cells in Susac syndrome. RNA was extracted with the RNeasy kit, and a quantity of about 0.5 to 1 ug was reverse transcribed using random hexamers. One entry per CDR3 protein results from TCRdb running MiXCR on the immunoSEQ multiplex PCR reads. This sample has about 180,000 distinct CDR3 sequences, with just under 95% found just once. The specimen was CD4+ T cells from PBMCs. Every receptor here comes from a human donor with Susac syndrome.

The chain combines TRBV6-4 with TRBJ1-1, with D uncertain. CDR1 is MRHNA and CDR2 is SNTAGT in the germline V gene. V lost 0 bases to trimming and J lost 1 base, with 6 bases between them. There are 14 residues in the CDR3. In nucleotides, the CDR3 is TGTGCCAGCAGTGACTCGATACAGAACACTGAAGCTTTCTTT. Its protein product is CASSDSIQNTEAFF.

The rearrangement joins TRBV25-1 to TRBJ2-3, with D tentatively TRBD2 (6 bases). The germline V and J ends were trimmed by 4 bases and 4 bases, with 15 bases remaining between them. In germline, CDR1 is MGHDK, CDR2 SYGVNS. This CDR3 has 15 amino acids. For the CDR3, the DNA is TGTGCCAGCAGTGTAATCGGGACTCTTTCAGATACGCAGTATTTT. Its protein product is CASSVIGTLSDTQYF.

The chain couples TRBV20-1 to TRBJ2-3, with D possibly being TRBD2 (5 bases). The CDR3 totals 12 residues. CDR1 is DFQATT and CDR2 is SNEGSKA in the germline V gene (reference sequence). Trimming pared 0 bases from V and 9 bases from J, leaving 10 bases between. CDR3 loop: CSARDLSGTQYF. In DNA form, the CDR3 reads TGCAGTGCTAGAGATCTATCGGGGACGCAGTATTTT.

This clonotype was observed once. The V and J genes are TRBV2 and TRBJ2-7, with a tentative D call TRBD1 (5 bases). Germline CDR1 SNHLY, CDR2 FYNNEI. Trimming removed 2 bases at V and 7 bases at J, with 15 bases between. CDR3 length: 14 amino acids. The CDR3 here is CASSESGALLEQYF. In nucleotides, the CDR3 is TGTGCCAGCAGTGAATCTGGGGCCCTTTTGGAGCAGTACTTC.

The rearrangement links TRBV20-1 to TRBJ1-2; unclear D gene. The CDR3 totals 12 residues. V was cut by 3 bases and J by 5 bases, with 10 bases left in between. Germline-derived CDR1 and CDR2 are DFQATT and SNEGSKA (reference sequence). The CDR3 coding sequence is TGCAGTGCTAGGGTGGAGGCTTATGGCTACACCTTC. Translating it yields CSARVEAYGYTF.

This CDR3 reads CAWSVRDGELFF. CDR3 DNA: TGTGCCTGGAGTGTACGGGACGGGGAGCTGTTTTTT. The chain is built from TRBV30 and TRBJ2-2; possibly TRBD2 for D (5 bases). V was shortened by 0 bases and J by 7 bases, with 6 bases between the two germline ends. The germline V gene encodes CDR1 GTSNPN and CDR2 SVGIG (reference sequence). This CDR3 has 12 amino acids.

This chain joins TRBV29-1 and TRBJ2-3; D possibly corresponds to TRBD2 (6 bases). This CDR3 has 12 amino acids. Trimming removed 3 bases from V and 10 bases from J, with 14 bases in between. Germline V gene sequence: CDR1 SQVTM, CDR2 ANQGSEA. Written as DNA, the CDR3 is TGCAGCGTTGACCCGGGGGTACCAGCGCAGTATTTT. This encodes CSVDPGVPAQYF.

This chain uses TRBV30 with TRBJ2-7; D unresolved. The germline V gene encodes CDR1 GTSNPN and CDR2 SVGIG (reference sequence). The CDR3 has 14 residues. The ends were cut back, 0 bases at V and 5 bases at J, with 14 bases in the middle. The CDR3 spells CAWSVFVGSNEQYF. The CDR3 DNA is TGTGCCTGGAGTGTATTCGTCGGCTCGAACGAGCAGTACTTC.

The chain is built from TRBV7-9 and TRBJ2-7; 9 nucleotides align to TRBD1. Losses at the gene ends were 4 bases for V and 6 bases for J; bases not matched to a gene: 19. Germline V gives CDR1 SEHNR, CDR2 FQNEAQ (reference sequence). The CDR3 consists of 18 residues. The CDR3 spells CASSSPGTGLVRALEQYF. The DNA for the CDR3 is TGTGCCAGCAGCTCTCCCGGGACAGGGCTGGTTCGGGCGCTCGAGCAGTACTTC.

This chain uses TRBV15 with TRBJ2-7; possible D gene TRBD1, 6 bases. The CDR3 is made up of 14 amino acids. CDR1 and CDR2 (germline): LNHNV, YYDKDF (reference sequence). Trimming left V 4 bases short and J 2 bases short, with 12 bases between. CDR3 protein: CATSTGTRTYEQYF. CDR3 in DNA: TGTGCCACCAGCACCGGGACACGGACCTACGAGCAGTACTTC.

This chain joins TRBV20-1 and TRBJ1-2, with 10 bases matching TRBD1. Trimming at V came to 6 bases and at J to 2 bases, leaving 9 bases not matched to a gene. The CDR3 extends over 15 amino acids. Germline loops: CDR1 DFQATT, CDR2 SNEGSKA (reference sequence). This CDR3 reads CSARFPGQGNYGYTF. In DNA, the CDR3 is TGCAGTGCGCGCTTTCCGGGACAGGGGAACTATGGCTACACCTTC.

In DNA form, the CDR3 reads TGTGCCAGCAGTGTACAGGGCCTGAGGAACGAGCAGTACTTC. Translation gives CASSVQGLRNEQYF. This sequence joins TRBV2 and TRBJ2-7, with D possibly being TRBD1 (6 bases). The germline gives CDR1 SNHLY, CDR2 FYNNEI. There are 14 residues in the CDR3. Trimming pared 4 bases from V and 5 bases from J, leaving 15 bases between.

The CDR3 DNA sequence: TGTGCCAGCAGGCCCACTAGCGGTAACACCGGGGAGCTGTTTTTT. Protein product: CASRPTSGNTGELFF. The chain carries TRBV6-5 and TRBJ2-2, with TRBD2 matching 8 bases. The CDR3 consists of 15 residues. Germline-derived CDR1 and CDR2 are MNHEY and SVGAGI. Losses at the gene ends were 6 bases for V and 2 bases for J; bases not matched to a gene: 5.

The chain is built from TRBV20-1 and TRBJ1-2; a weak D match, TRBD1 (5 bases). V was trimmed by 5 bases and J by 3 bases, leaving 13 bases between them. The CDR3 is 13 amino acids. Germline V gene data show CDR1 as DFQATT and CDR2 as SNEGSKA (reference sequence). This chain's CDR3 is CSAGTAADYGYTF. The CDR3 nucleotides are TGCAGTGCTGGGACGGCCGCGGACTATGGCTACACCTTC.

This clonotype was counted once. The chain uses TRBV7-9 and TRBJ1-1, with TRBD1 identical over 11 bases. Germline CDR1 SEHNR, CDR2 FQNEAQ (reference sequence). V was pared by 5 bases and J by 5 bases, with 7 bases of the junction left unmatched. The CDR3 sequence is 15 residues long. The CDR3 sequence: CASSPRDRGVTEAFF. The CDR3 DNA sequence: TGTGCCAGCAGCCCTCGGGACAGGGGGGTGACTGAAGCTTTCTTT.

This chain joins TRBV7-9 and TRBJ2-1; TRBD2 might be the D (5 bases). This CDR3 is built from 13 residues. Germline loops: CDR1 SEHNR, CDR2 FQNEAQ (reference sequence). Trimming shortened V by 1 base and J by 9 bases, and 10 bases separated the two germline ends. The CDR3 DNA follows: TGTGCCAGCAGCTTAGGGTCTAGCCGTGAGCAGTTCTTC. The encoded protein is CASSLGSSREQFF.

The table lists this clonotype with a count of one. The chain is built from TRBV20-1 and TRBJ2-1; 8 nucleotides line up with TRBD2. V was pared by 8 bases and J by 1 base, with 4 bases of the junction left unmatched. Germline V gives CDR1 DFQATT, CDR2 SNEGSKA (reference sequence). This CDR3 spans 13 amino acids. Here the CDR3 reads CSRGGESYNEQFF. Written as DNA, the CDR3 is TGCAGTCGGGGGGGTGAATCCTACAATGAGCAGTTCTTC.

This chain links TRBV27 with TRBJ1-2, with D tentatively TRBD1 (6 bases). V was trimmed by 2 bases and J by 5 bases, leaving 12 bases between them. The CDR3 consists of 14 residues. CDR1 MNHEY and CDR2 SMNVEV come from the germline V gene (reference sequence). The CDR3 nucleotides read TGTGCCAGCAGTTTAAGGGGGGGTCGTTATGGCTACACCTTC. Residues: CASSLRGGRYGYTF.

The chain couples TRBV7-8 to TRBJ1-3; D gene uncertain. The V gene's germline CDR1 is SGHVS and CDR2 FQNEAQ. The ends were cut back, 2 bases at V and 4 bases at J, with 12 bases in the middle. The CDR3 length is 15 residues. The CDR3 reads CASSLRAPWGNTIYF. The CDR3, as DNA: TGTGCCAGCAGCTTACGGGCTCCCTGGGGAAACACCATATATTTT.

Only one count was recorded for this clonotype. CDR3: CASSEPVGHEQYF. Written as DNA, the CDR3 is TGCGCCAGCAGTGAACCCGTTGGCCACGAGCAGTACTTC. V is TRBV10-2 and J is TRBJ2-7; D is uncertain. The V gene's germline CDR1 is WSHSY and CDR2 SAAADI. This CDR3 region has 13 residues. The V gene lost 3 bases and the J gene lost 5 bases, with 11 bases spanning the gap.

This clonotype was counted once. The chain employs TRBV14 and TRBJ2-5, with D possibly being TRBD1 (8 bases). The length of the CDR3 is 15 residues. The V and J ends lost 4 bases and 5 bases respectively, with 17 bases between them. The germline CDR1 and CDR2 sequences are SGHDN and FVKESK. In DNA form, the CDR3 reads TGTGCCAGCAGCCCGTGGACAGGGAGGGAGGAGACCCAGTACTTC. The encoded protein is CASSPWTGREETQYF. Drawing the rest from reference TRBV14 and TRBJ2-5, the complete variable domain is EAGVTQFPSHSVIEKGQTVTLRCDPISGHDNLYWYRRVMGKEIKFLLHFVKESKQDESGMPNNRFLAERTGGTYSTLKVQPAELEDSGVYFCASSPWTGREETQYFGPGTRLLVL.

The chain carries TRBV29-1 and TRBJ1-1; a possible D gene is TRBD1 (5 bases). The CDR3 is made up of 11 amino acids. From germline, CDR1 is SQVTM and CDR2 ANQGSEA. V lost 8 bases, J lost 11 bases, and 18 bases lay in between. In DNA form, the CDR3 reads TGCAGCCACACAGGTGCCGTTGGCGCTTTCTTT. Encoded protein: CSHTGAVGAFF.

The chain recombines TRBV27 with TRBJ2-1, with 12 positions matching TRBD2. The germline CDR1 and CDR2 sequences are MNHEY and SMNVEV (reference sequence). The J segment lost 4 bases and the V segment lost 5 bases, leaving 9 bases of the junction unmatched. The CDR3 extends over 17 amino acids. The CDR3 nucleotides are TGTGCCAGCAGTACGCCCGGACTAGCGGGGCAATACAATGAGCAGTTCTTC. Its translation: CASSTPGLAGQYNEQFF.